This T cell receptor (beta chain) is drawn from a study of blood T cell repertoires in COVID-19. Per the germline V gene, CDR1 is ENHRY and CDR2 is SYGVKD. This CDR3 spans 13 amino acids. V gave up 5 bases and J gave up 3 bases; unmatched junction bases: 4. Profiling relied on immunoSEQ multiplex PCR, and the TCRdb table lists in-frame clones only, not all of them. This table holds about 140,000 clones, 77% found once. This chain joins TRBV10-3 and TRBJ2-7, with 7 bases fitting TRBD1. Sequenced material: peripheral blood. The source of this sequence is a woman between 50 and 59 years old with active or convalescent COVID-19. The CDR3 spells CAISSGTDYEQYF. DNA of the CDR3: TGTGCCATCAGTTCCGGGACAGACTACGAGCAGTACTTC.